This T cell receptor (beta chain) was captured by sequencing in a study of T cell changes during pregnancy in multiple sclerosis. Germline CDR1 reads SEHNR; CDR2 reads FQNEAQ (reference sequence). The V end was cut by 1 base, the J end by 8 bases, with 8 bases between. CDR3 length: 12 residues. This table comes from immunoSEQ multiplex PCR, and its TCRdb copy is limited to in-frame clones, with some not included. The sample has around 50,000 clones, roughly 90% seen once; the top ten hold about 2%. This TCR was recovered from a female donor with multiple sclerosis, enrolled in a pregnancy study. The source was peripheral blood, collected in the first trimester of pregnancy. V is TRBV7-9 and J is TRBJ1-2, with no clear D. This chain's CDR3 is CASSLEEGGYTF. CDR3 DNA: TGTGCCAGCAGCTTAGAAGAGGGCGGCTACACCTTC.